The 28 T cell receptor beta chains below all came from one sample that was sequenced in a study of blood T cell repertoires in COVID-19. The table came from immunoSEQ multiplex PCR; TCRdb's copy has only in-frame clones and leaves some out. The sample has 45,000 to 55,000 clones, approximately 80% seen once. Sequencing was carried out using peripheral blood. These TCRs come from a human donor with active or convalescent COVID-19. The donor label of this sample is uncertain.

The V call is TRBV5-1, the J call TRBJ1-1; weak D call: TRBD1 (5 bases). V gave up 0 bases and J gave up 3 bases, with 12 bases separating them. CDR1 and CDR2 (germline): SGHRS, YFSETQ. The CDR3 runs 15 residues. The CDR3 DNA reads as TGCGCCAGCAGCTTGGGGGGCAGAACCTACACTGAAGCTTTCTTT. It encodes CASSLGGRTYTEAFF.

The chain is built from TRBV5-1 and TRBJ2-7; 8 nucleotides line up with TRBD2. The V gene's germline CDR1 is SGHRS and CDR2 YFSETQ. V shed 0 bases, J shed 0 bases, and the junction held 8 bases outside the gene matches. This CDR3 contains 17 residues. This CDR3 is CASSLAGGAGVSYEQYF. The CDR3 DNA sequence: TGCGCCAGCAGCTTGGCCGGTGGAGCGGGAGTCTCCTACGAGCAGTACTTC.

This clone showed up just once. This chain connects TRBV5-1 to TRBJ1-2; perhaps TRBD1 as D (5 bases). V was clipped by 6 bases and J by 5 bases, with 20 bases between them. This CDR3 region has 15 residues. Germline V lookup: CDR1 SGHRS, CDR2 YFSETQ. CDR3 bases: TGCGCCAGCACCCAGGAGGGTAAAGAGGGGTATGGCTACACCTTC. Translated: CASTQEGKEGYGYTF.

Regarding this clone: Mismatch with germline at one junction end may stem from a read error. V usage is TRBV14 and J usage is TRBJ2-7; 7 positions agree with TRBD2. Germline V CDR1 and CDR2: SGHDN, FVKESK. This CDR3 is 15 amino acids long. The CDR3 loop reads CASRQGGRAVGEQYF. The CDR3 nucleotides read TGTGCCAGCCGCCAGGGAGGGAGGGCCGTAGGCGAGCAGTACTTC.

This chain connects TRBV30 to TRBJ2-7; D not certain. The CDR3 totals 14 residues. CDR1 is GTSNPN, CDR2 SVGIG, per germline (reference sequence). The ends were cut back, 2 bases at V and 0 bases at J, with 11 bases in the middle. CDR3 coding DNA: TGTGCCTGGAGTAATGCGATTAGCTCCTACGAGCAGTACTTC. This codes for CAWSNAISSYEQYF.

This clone was detected only once. CDR3 nucleotides: TGTGCCAGCAGCACAGGAGGTACAGGGCACTACAATGAGCAGTTCTTC. Translated, it gives CASSTGGTGHYNEQFF. The genes are TRBV11-3 and TRBJ2-1; D is possibly TRBD1 (6 bases). This CDR3 has 16 amino acids. Trimming cost V 5 bases and J 3 bases, with 17 bases left between them. The germline V gene has CDR1 SGHNT and CDR2 YENEEA. Drawing the rest from reference TRBV11-3 and TRBJ2-1, the complete variable domain is EAGVVQSPRYKIIEKKQPVAFWCNPISGHNTLYWYLQNLGQGPELLIRYENEEAVDDSQLPKDRFSAERLKGVDSTLKIQPAELGDSAVYLCASSTGGTGHYNEQFFGPGTRLTVL.

This clone was counted only a few times. The chain couples TRBV5-1 to TRBJ1-1; D may be TRBD1 (5 bases). The CDR3 is 13 residues long. Trimming took 5 bases from V and 3 from J, leaving 11 bases between them. Germline lookup yields CDR1 SGHRS and CDR2 YFSETQ. In nucleotides, the CDR3 is TGCGCCAGCAGAGAAAGGGGTGACACTGAAGCTTTCTTT. Translation gives CASRERGDTEAFF.

This clone was seen a few times. The chain carries TRBV6-2 or TRBV6-3 and TRBJ2-7; the D gene is possibly TRBD1 (5 bases). CDR1 and CDR2 (germline): MNHEY, SVGEGT. The ends were cut back, 0 bases at V and 5 bases at J, with 11 bases in the middle. The CDR3 totals 14 residues. Here the CDR3 DNA reads TGTGCCAGCAGTTACTCCAGGGTGGGGAACGAGCAGTACTTC. Translation: CASSYSRVGNEQYF.

The rearrangement joins TRBV9 to TRBJ2-5; 7 bases are shared with TRBD1. CDR3 length: 14 residues. Germline V gene lookup returns CDR1 SGDLS and CDR2 YYNGEE. Trimming at V came to 0 bases and at J to 4 bases, leaving 3 bases not matched to a gene. The CDR3 coding sequence is TGTGCCAGCAGCGTAGGAGGGGGCGGAGAGACCCAGTACTTC. It is translated as CASSVGGGGETQYF. Full variable domain (missing parts from reference TRBV9 and TRBJ2-5): DSGVTQTPKHLITATGQRVTLRCSPRSGDLSVYWYQQSLDQGLQFLIQYYNGEERAKGNILERFSAQQFPDLHSELNLSSLELGDSALYFCASSVGGGGETQYFGPGTRLLVL.

The genes are TRBV14 and TRBJ2-6, with 9 nucleotides matching TRBD2. Germline V gives CDR1 SGHDN, CDR2 FVKESK. Germline trimming cut 6 bases from V and 4 bases from J; bases unmatched to any gene: 13. CDR3 size: 18 residues. The CDR3 nucleotides read TGTGCCAGCAGTTACTCAGCGGGAGGCTACTCGGGGGCCAACGTCCTGACTTTC. It codes for CASSYSAGGYSGANVLTF.

This clone occurred a few times. This CDR3 reads CASSGQGVPPYTDTQYF. The CDR3 DNA follows: TGTGCCAGCAGTGGACAGGGGGTTCCACCCTACACAGATACGCAGTATTTT. J is TRBJ2-3 and V is TRBV6-1; 9 bases line up with TRBD1. The V segment lost 4 bases and the J segment 2 bases; nucleotides outside the gene matches: 10. The germline V gene encodes CDR1 MNHNS and CDR2 SASEGT. CDR3 length: 17 amino acids.

The chain recombines TRBV27 with TRBJ1-2; a possible D gene is TRBD1 (6 bases). Deletions cut 5 bases from V and 6 bases from J, with 16 bases between. The CDR3 runs 14 residues. Per germline, CDR1 MNHEY and CDR2 SMNVEV (reference sequence). The CDR3 loop is CASSQDSIANGYTF. The CDR3 DNA reads as TGTGCCAGCAGTCAGGACAGCATAGCAAATGGCTACACCTTC.

The chain couples TRBV30 to TRBJ1-2; 10 bases fit TRBD1. Germline CDR1 is GTSNPN and CDR2 is SVGIG (reference sequence). V dropped 5 bases and J dropped 4; count of bases not matched to a gene: 7. This CDR3 spans 14 amino acids. Here the CDR3 reads CAWARQGAFYGYTF. The CDR3, as DNA: TGTGCCTGGGCTCGACAGGGGGCGTTCTATGGCTACACCTTC.

This rearrangement joins TRBV14 to TRBJ2-1, with a tentative D call TRBD1 (6 bases). In germline, CDR1 is SGHDN, CDR2 FVKESK. The CDR3 has 16 residues. V gave up 4 bases and J gave up 6 bases, with 19 bases separating them. Written as DNA, the CDR3 is TGTGCCAGCAGCCCGAGGTGGGGGCGGAGTTCCAATGAGCAGTTCTTC. It is translated as CASSPRWGRSSNEQFF.

This chain uses TRBV11-3 with TRBJ2-1; TRBD1 matches 7 bases. Germline CDR1 SGHNT, CDR2 YENEEA. CDR3 length: 17 amino acids. V shed 1 base, J shed 0 bases, and the junction held 6 bases outside the gene matches. In nucleotides, the CDR3 is TGTGCCAGCAGCTTAGGAGGGGGCGAGGGCTCCTACAATGAGCAGTTCTTC. Its translation is CASSLGGGEGSYNEQFF.

The CDR3 protein is CSVGRQGGNYGYTF. In DNA form, the CDR3 reads TGCAGCGTTGGACGACAGGGGGGGAACTATGGCTACACCTTC. This chain connects TRBV29-1 to TRBJ1-2; TRBD1 agrees at 9 bases. Germline assignment: CDR1 SQVTM and CDR2 ANQGSEA. V lost 4 bases and J lost 2; bases outside the gene matches: 5. The CDR3 consists of 14 residues.

The J gene is TRBJ1-4, the V gene TRBV11-2; no clear D gene. Germline lookup yields CDR1 SGHAT and CDR2 FQNNGV. This CDR3 has 13 residues. V shed 6 bases and J shed 5 bases, with 10 bases lying between them. This CDR3 is CASSPGGNEKLFF. The CDR3, as DNA: TGTGCCAGCAGTCCGGGAGGGAATGAAAAACTGTTTTTT.

The chain has TRBV24-1 and TRBJ2-1; 14 bases fit TRBD2. Germline lookup yields CDR1 KGHDR and CDR2 SFDVKD. The CDR3 extends over 14 amino acids. V shed 10 bases and J 7 bases; nucleotides not matched to a gene: 5. CDR3 sequence reads: CATGLAGDSNEQFF. The CDR3 DNA reads as TGTGCCACGGGACTAGCGGGAGACTCGAATGAGCAGTTCTTC.

V usage is TRBV12-3 or TRBV12-4 and J usage is TRBJ1-2; tentative D call: TRBD1 (5 bases). CDR3 size: 13 residues. Between the trimmed V and J ends, which lost 6 bases and 8 bases, there was a span of 16 bases. Here the CDR3 reads CASSHPAGVGYTF. CDR3 nucleotide sequence: TGTGCCAGCAGCCATCCGGCGGGGGTCGGCTACACCTTC.

This chain uses TRBV14 with TRBJ2-7; no definite D call. V lost 0 bases to trimming and J lost 0 bases, with 9 bases between them. Germline V gene lookup returns CDR1 SGHDN and CDR2 FVKESK. This CDR3 comprises 15 residues. The DNA for the CDR3 is TGTGCCAGCAGCCAAGAGGGCAGGATCTCCTACGAGCAGTACTTC. Translated, it gives CASSQEGRISYEQYF. Using reference TRBV14 and TRBJ2-7 for the parts outside the CDR3, the full variable domain is EAGVTQFPSHSVIEKGQTVTLRCDPISGHDNLYWYRRVMGKEIKFLLHFVKESKQDESGMPNNRFLAERTGGTYSTLKVQPAELEDSGVYFCASSQEGRISYEQYFGPGTRLTVT.

The rearrangement joins TRBV28 to TRBJ1-5; D is ambiguous. V was clipped by 4 bases and J by 1 base, with 8 bases between them. This CDR3 region has 14 residues. Germline lookup yields CDR1 MDHEN and CDR2 SYDVKM. CDR3 region: CASSYRRSNQPQHF. CDR3 in DNA: TGTGCCAGCAGTTACCGCAGGAGCAATCAGCCCCAGCATTTT.

In DNA, the CDR3 is TGTGCCAGCAGCTTAGGCGCTGGTGAAGCTTTCTTT. Its translation is CASSLGAGEAFF. This sequence joins TRBV7-9 and TRBJ1-1, with no clear D. The germline V and J ends were trimmed by 1 base and 7 bases, with 7 bases remaining between them. Germline V lookup: CDR1 SEHNR, CDR2 FQNEAQ (reference sequence). There are 12 residues in the CDR3.

This CDR3 is CASSQLDRYEKLFF. For the CDR3, the DNA is TGTGCCAGCAGCCAACTGGACAGATATGAAAAACTGTTTTTT. The chain uses TRBV3-1 (or the pseudogene TRBV3-2) and TRBJ1-4, with a tentative D call TRBD1 (6 bases). The CDR3 spans 14 residues. The V gene lost 2 bases and the J gene lost 6 bases, with 10 bases spanning the gap. Germline V lookup: CDR1 LGHDT, CDR2 YNNKEL (reference sequence).

CDR3 nucleotide sequence: TGTGCCAGCAGCTTAATCCCTCCACTCGGAGAGACCCAGTACTTC. Translated, it gives CASSLIPPLGETQYF. The chain links TRBV11-2 to TRBJ2-5; D not certain. The germline V gene has CDR1 SGHAT and CDR2 FQNNGV. The CDR3 length is 15 residues. V was pared by 2 bases and J by 4 bases, with 14 bases between.

This chain links TRBV6-1 with TRBJ2-3; 7 nucleotides line up with TRBD2. J was trimmed by 5 bases and V by 3 bases; bases with no gene match: 8. Germline-derived CDR1 and CDR2 are MNHNS and SASEGT. This CDR3 has 15 amino acids. As DNA, the CDR3 is TGTGCCAGCAGTGACAGGGCGGGAGCGGGAGATACGCAGTATTTT. This codes for CASSDRAGAGDTQYF.

V gene TRBV11-2 combines with J gene TRBJ2-1; D possibly corresponds to TRBD1 (6 bases). CDR1 is SGHAT and CDR2 is FQNNGV in the germline V gene. The CDR3 runs 16 residues. Trimming took off 6 bases at V and 0 bases at J, with 15 bases between the two ends. The DNA for the CDR3 is TGTGCCAGCAGACGCTCTCAGGGGAGCTCCTACAATGAGCAGTTCTTC. Protein: CASRRSQGSSYNEQFF.

This chain connects TRBV30 to TRBJ1-1, with a weak D call TRBD1 (5 bases). The CDR3 runs to 16 residues. In germline, CDR1 is GTSNPN, CDR2 SVGIG (reference sequence). Trimming shortened V by 3 bases and J by 3 bases, and 20 bases separated the two germline ends. The DNA of the CDR3 is TGTGCCTGGAGGACCAGGGAAGCCCAACGGGACACTGAAGCTTTCTTT. This encodes CAWRTREAQRDTEAFF.

This clone turned up a few times. The V gene is TRBV2, the J gene TRBJ1-1; D ambiguous. Germline CDR1 reads SNHLY; CDR2 reads FYNNEI. Trimming shortened V by 6 bases and J by 1 base, and 9 bases separated the two germline ends. The CDR3 spans 13 residues. DNA of the CDR3: TGTGCCAGCAGACCCGGGAGGAACACTGAAGCTTTCTTT. Its protein is CASRPGRNTEAFF.